The clone carrying this TCR beta chain occurred many times. This CDR3 is 11 amino acids long. Per the germline V gene, CDR1 is SQVTM and CDR2 is ANQGSEA. J was trimmed by 3 bases and V by 7 bases; bases with no gene match: 1. Stable hyperthyroidism referred to disease that showed no ophthalmopathy within 18 months of follow-up. The data originate from a study of Graves' ophthalmopathy and Graves' hyperthyroidism. RNA transcripts served as template for amplifying TCR beta CDR3 sequences. The workflow started with a first-round RT-PCR run with HTBI primers and then moved on to a second-round multiplex PCR. TCRdb used MiXCR to reprocess the multiplex PCR reads, holding one entry per CDR3 protein. The sample has about 620,000 distinct CDR3 sequences, 22% seen once.

The chain has TRBV29-1 and TRBJ2-7, with 9 bases aligning to TRBD1. The source material was peripheral blood. This clonotype was obtained from a woman younger than 30 with stable Graves' hyperthyroidism. Some clones in this sample may be carry-over from other donors' samples. CDR3 coding DNA: TGCAGCGCGGGACAGGGCTACGAGCAGTACTTC. Translation: CSAGQGYEQYF.